Listed below are T cell receptor beta chains from one sample, sequenced in a study of T cell responses to AZD1222 COVID-19 vaccine. Sequencing was performed with immunoSEQ multiplex PCR; in TCRdb, only in-frame clones are kept and a portion is missing. Of fewer than 150,000 clones listed, under 95% are singletons. The sequences come from peripheral blood, collected on day 0 of AZD1222 vaccination. The receptors were gathered from an adult in good health. Both conserved end residues are part of each CDR3. The order of the fields is V gene, D gene, J gene, clone size, CDR3 protein, CDR3 DNA. A D gene is named only where the DNA matches it firmly. A clone size is listed for some rows: how often the clone was seen (once, few, many), or a class if it is expanded.

TRBV29-1	NA	TRBJ2-7	NA	CSVETGKTYEQYF	TGCAGCGTTGAGACAGGAAAGACCTACGAGCAGTACTTC
TRBV5-1	NA	TRBJ2-7	once	CASSPLSKSYEQYF	TGCGCCAGCAGCCCCCTTTCTAAATCCTACGAGCAGTACTTC
TRBV11-2	NA	TRBJ1-6	NA	CASSPRTERPPPLHF	TGTGCCAGCAGCCCACGGACAGAAAGACCTCCACCCCTCCACTTT
TRBV19	NA	TRBJ1-3	once	CASSISGRNGNTIYF	TGTGCCAGTAGTATTTCTGGCCGGAATGGAAACACCATATATTTT
TRBV7-2	NA	TRBJ1-1	NA	CASSLVKNTEAFF	TGTGCCAGCAGCTTAGTAAAGAACACTGAAGCTTTCTTT
TRBV13	TRBD2	TRBJ2-2	NA	CASSSGTSGIGELFF	TGTGCCAGCAGCTCCGGGACTAGCGGGATCGGGGAGCTGTTTTTT
TRBV29-1	NA	TRBJ2-2	NA	CSATNTGELFF	TGCAGCGCTACGAACACCGGGGAGCTGTTTTTT
TRBV27	TRBD1	TRBJ1-2	NA	CASSLTGGAGYGYTF	TGTGCCAGCAGTCTAACAGGGGGCGCTGGATATGGCTACACCTTC
TRBV5-6	TRBD2	TRBJ2-7	NA	CASSLTSGTYEQYF	TGTGCCAGCAGCTTGACTAGCGGGACCTACGAGCAGTACTTC
TRBV5-1	TRBD2	TRBJ2-2	NA	CASSLVAGNTGELFF	TGCGCCAGCAGCTTGGTAGCGGGAAACACCGGGGAGCTGTTTTTT
TRBV10-3	NA	TRBJ2-7	NA	CATSDSSYEQYF	TGTGCCACCTCGGACAGTTCTTACGAGCAGTACTTC
TRBV29-1	NA	TRBJ2-3	NA	CSVSPEVADTQYF	TGCAGCGTTTCCCCGGAGGTGGCAGATACGCAGTATTTT
TRBV28	TRBD1	TRBJ1-2	NA	CASSLRTGGYGYTF	TGTGCCAGCAGTCTTAGGACAGGAGGATATGGCTACACCTTC
TRBV5-1	NA	TRBJ1-1	NA	CASRLGHPNTEAFF	TGCGCCAGCAGGTTGGGACACCCGAACACTGAAGCTTTCTTT
TRBV14	TRBD1	TRBJ2-4	NA	CASSSYRQGPQYF	TGTGCCAGCAGCTCTTATCGACAGGGGCCTCAGTACTTC
TRBV28	NA	TRBJ1-2	NA	CASRGTATSGNYGYTF	TGTGCCAGCAGAGGGACCGCAACATCAGGAAACTATGGCTACACCTTC
TRBV5-7	NA	TRBJ1-1	NA	CASRNSRGSLSAEAFF	TGTGCCAGCAGGAATTCCCGGGGATCCCTTTCCGCAGAAGCTTTCTTT
TRBV28	NA	TRBJ2-5	NA	CASRAGRQETQYF	TGTGCCAGCAGGGCAGGGCGGCAAGAGACCCAGTACTTC
TRBV27	NA	TRBJ1-4	once	CASSSRGSEKLFF	TGTGCCAGCAGTTCCAGGGGAAGTGAAAAACTGTTTTTT
TRBV19	TRBD2	TRBJ2-3	NA	CASSPGLAENTDTQYF	TGTGCCAGTAGTCCAGGACTAGCGGAGAACACAGATACGCAGTATTTT
TRBV25-1	NA	TRBJ2-7	NA	CASSESQQAGYEQYF	TGTGCCAGCAGTGAATCCCAACAGGCCGGCTACGAGCAGTACTTC
TRBV10-3	NA	TRBJ1-2	few	CAISQDHNYGYTF	TGTGCCATCAGTCAGGATCATAACTATGGCTACACCTTC
TRBV7-9	NA	TRBJ1-2	NA	CASSSDSSNYGYTF	TGTGCCAGCAGCTCAGACAGTTCTAACTATGGCTACACCTTC
TRBV18	TRBD1	TRBJ1-3	once	CASSLRDSTRVSGNTIYF	TGTGCCAGCTCACTCCGGGACAGCACACGAGTCTCTGGAAACACCATATATTTT
TRBV11-2	TRBD1	TRBJ2-5	NA	CASSSRTGAVETQYF	TGTGCCAGCAGCTCCAGGACAGGGGCGGTGGAGACCCAGTACTTC
TRBV19	TRBD2	TRBJ2-7	NA	CASTPRKLAGLSYEQYF	TGTGCCAGTACCCCCCGGAAACTAGCGGGACTTTCCTACGAGCAGTACTTC
TRBV14	NA	TRBJ1-1	NA	CASSQELGLNTEAFF	TGTGCCAGCAGCCAAGAATTGGGACTGAACACTGAAGCTTTCTTT
TRBV19	NA	TRBJ1-1	NA	CASFRAGGAEAFF	TGTGCCAGTTTTCGGGCCGGGGGCGCTGAAGCTTTCTTT
TRBV12-3/TRBV12-4	NA	TRBJ2-2	NA	CASTRVTGELFF	TGTGCCAGTACCAGGGTCACCGGGGAGCTGTTTTTT
TRBV6-6	TRBD2	TRBJ2-7	NA	CASSETSGSREQYF	TGTGCCAGCAGTGAGACTAGCGGGAGTAGAGAGCAGTACTTC
TRBV19	TRBD2	TRBJ2-3	NA	CAVRLAGADTQYF	TGTGCCGTTAGACTAGCGGGAGCAGATACGCAGTATTTT
TRBV28	NA	TRBJ2-6	NA	CASSQGGGGANVLTF	TGTGCCAGCAGTCAAGGGGGTGGTGGGGCCAACGTCCTGACTTTC
TRBV7-2	NA	TRBJ1-5	NA	CASSYTGTLSQPQHF	TGTGCCAGCAGCTACACCGGGACATTAAGCCAGCCCCAGCATTTT
TRBV19	NA	TRBJ2-1	NA	CASSMTLGAQFF	TGTGCCAGTAGTATGACCCTGGGAGCGCAGTTCTTC
TRBV27	NA	TRBJ2-7	NA	CASRTGDSVYEQYF	TGTGCCAGCAGGACAGGAGACTCCGTCTACGAGCAGTACTTC
TRBV29-1	TRBD2	TRBJ2-3	NA	CSVGILAGGKDTQYF	TGCAGCGTTGGAATATTAGCGGGAGGGAAGGATACGCAGTATTTT
TRBV7-5	NA	TRBJ2-3	NA	CARSLVMCGGSSSTDTQYF	TGTGCCAGAAGCTTAGTTATGTGTGGAGGGAGTTCAAGCACAGATACGCAGTATTTT
TRBV28	TRBD2	TRBJ2-3	NA	CASRGSTSGGTDTQYF	TGTGCCAGCAGAGGTTCTACTAGCGGAGGCACAGATACGCAGTATTTT
TRBV5-1	NA	TRBJ2-1	NA	CASSLDGDLLGEQFF	TGCGCCAGCAGCTTGGACGGGGACCTCCTTGGTGAGCAGTTCTTC
TRBV4-2	NA	TRBJ1-1	NA	CASSQGGTRRTEAFF	TGTGCCAGCAGCCAGGGAGGGACCCGTCGGACTGAAGCTTTCTTT
TRBV29-1	NA	TRBJ2-5	NA	CSVVPQETQYF	TGCAGCGTTGTCCCTCAAGAGACCCAGTACTTC
TRBV19	NA	TRBJ1-5	NA	CASSMAQVTGNQPQHF	TGTGCCAGTAGTATGGCCCAGGTGACGGGGAATCAGCCCCAGCATTTT
TRBV21-1	NA	TRBJ1-2	once	CASSWGGAPRDRGLGYGYTF	TGTGCCAGCAGCTGGGGCGGGGCCCCCCGGGACAGGGGGCTTGGCTATGGCTACACCTTC
TRBV24-1	TRBD2	TRBJ2-2	once	CATSDPHTSDGELFF	TGTGCCACCAGTGATCCCCACACTAGCGACGGGGAGCTGTTTTTT
TRBV7-2	TRBD2	TRBJ2-7	once	CASSSISGRFYEQYF	TGTGCCAGCAGCTCAATTTCCGGGAGGTTTTACGAGCAGTACTTC